The 32 T cell receptor beta chains below were found in one sample sequenced in a study of blood T cell repertoires in COVID-19. Data came from immunoSEQ multiplex PCR; TCRdb stores just in-frame clones and leaves some out. The table lists roughly 240,000 clones, around four fifths of them singletons. The sample taken for sequencing was peripheral blood. Receptors originate from a man between 60 and 75 years old who had recovered from COVID-19.

The chain links TRBV20-1 to TRBJ1-2; D is perhaps TRBD1 (5 bases). The CDR3 has 10 residues. Trimming cost V 5 bases and J 7 bases, with 8 bases left between them. Germline lookup yields CDR1 DFQATT and CDR2 SNEGSKA (reference sequence). The CDR3 nucleotides are TGCAGTGCTTGGCAGGGTGGCTACACCTTC. Translated: CSAWQGGYTF.

The chain carries TRBV29-1 and TRBJ2-2; 8 positions agree with TRBD1. Per germline, CDR1 SQVTM and CDR2 ANQGSEA. V shed 4 bases and J 3 bases; nucleotides not matched to a gene: 7. CDR3 size: 15 residues. The CDR3 is CSVARQGTDTGELFF. Here the CDR3 DNA reads TGCAGCGTTGCCAGACAGGGGACGGACACCGGGGAGCTGTTTTTT.

The gene calls are TRBV28 and TRBJ1-2; no firm D call. V was pared by 7 bases and J by 8 bases, with 14 bases between. Germline-derived CDR1 and CDR2 are MDHEN and SYDVKM. The CDR3 is 12 amino acids. The CDR3 region is CASNDPPGGYTF. CDR3 nucleotides: TGTGCCAGCAACGACCCCCCCGGGGGCTACACCTTC.

The chain is built from TRBV5-1 and TRBJ2-1; 14 bases are shared with TRBD2. Per germline, CDR1 SGHRS and CDR2 YFSETQ. The CDR3 runs to 14 residues. J was trimmed by 8 bases and V by 4 bases; bases with no gene match: 2. The chain's CDR3 is CASSRTSGRYEQFF. For the CDR3, the DNA is TGCGCCAGCAGCAGGACTAGCGGGAGGTATGAGCAGTTCTTC.

This clone was seen a handful of times. The chain couples TRBV6-5 to TRBJ1-6, with D perhaps matching TRBD1 (6 bases). V gave up 8 bases and J gave up 7 bases, with 12 bases separating them. The CDR3 length is 13 residues. From germline, CDR1 is MNHEY and CDR2 SVGAGI. The DNA for the CDR3 is TGTGCCAGCTGGGCAGGGGTCAATTCACCCCTCCACTTT. It codes for CASWAGVNSPLHF.

The CDR3 region has the DNA TGTGCCATCGGGGGGAGTTCGAAGGCTGAAGCTTTCTTT. Translation gives CAIGGSSKAEAFF. J is TRBJ1-1 and V is TRBV10-3; D might be TRBD1 (5 bases). Trimming cost V 8 bases and J 6 bases, with 16 bases left between them. This CDR3 spans 13 amino acids. Germline loops: CDR1 ENHRY, CDR2 SYGVKD.

The chain carries TRBV7-9 and TRBJ2-5; 9 bases align to TRBD1. The germline V gene encodes CDR1 SEHNR and CDR2 FQNEAQ (reference sequence). Germline trimming cut 1 base from V and 2 bases from J; bases unmatched to any gene: 2. The CDR3 runs to 15 residues. The CDR3 bases are TGTGCCAGCAGCTTAGTTGGGACAGGGCAAGAGACCCAGTACTTC. Translated: CASSLVGTGQETQYF.

The sample holds a few counts of this clone. The CDR3 sequence: CASSDRARQPQHF. Here the CDR3 DNA reads TGTGCCAGCAGTGACAGGGCCAGGCAGCCCCAGCATTTT. The V call is TRBV6-1, the J call TRBJ1-5, with D perhaps TRBD1 (5 bases). This CDR3 has 13 residues. Germline CDR1 MNHNS, CDR2 SASEGT. V shed 3 bases and J shed 7 bases, with 10 bases lying between them.

Only one count was recorded for this clone. V usage is TRBV23-1 and J usage is TRBJ1-6; D call uncertain. TRBV23-1 is treated as an ORF (open reading frame) with a function not yet certain. The CDR3 has 12 amino acids. V was trimmed by 4 bases and J by 13 bases, leaving 11 bases between them. Written as DNA, the CDR3 is TGCGCCAGCAGTCGGGTCGGGTGGCCCCTCCACTTT. Encoded protein: CASSRVGWPLHF.

The V gene is TRBV11-1, the J gene TRBJ1-2; D is unclear. The length of the CDR3 is 13 residues. The germline V gene encodes CDR1 SGHAT and CDR2 FQDESV (reference sequence). V was cut by 5 bases and J by 1 base, with 8 bases left in between. CDR3 sequence: CASSAQNNYGYTF. The CDR3 DNA sequence: TGTGCCAGCAGCGCACAGAATAACTATGGCTACACCTTC.

J is TRBJ1-5 and V is TRBV6-5; D may be TRBD1 (6 bases). Per the germline V gene, CDR1 is MNHEY and CDR2 is SVGAGI. Between the trimmed V and J ends, which lost 2 bases and 2 bases, there was a span of 10 bases. The CDR3 length is 15 residues. The CDR3 reads CASSYTNRGNQPQHF. CDR3 DNA: TGTGCCAGCAGTTACACAAACAGGGGCAATCAGCCCCAGCATTTT.

The chain combines TRBV3-1 (or the pseudogene TRBV3-2) with TRBJ2-5; D may be TRBD2 (8 bases). CDR1 LGHDT and CDR2 YNNKEL come from the germline V gene (reference sequence). There are 15 residues in the CDR3. V shed 5 bases and J shed 5 bases, with 18 bases lying between them. CDR3 residues: CASSWDSGSPETQYF. The CDR3 nucleotides are TGTGCCAGCAGCTGGGACAGCGGGAGTCCGGAGACCCAGTACTTC.

V usage is TRBV5-1 and J usage is TRBJ2-7, with a tentative D call TRBD2 (9 bases). CDR1 is SGHRS and CDR2 is YFSETQ in the germline V gene. The V gene lost 4 bases and the J gene lost 2 bases, with 16 bases spanning the gap. This CDR3 region has 15 residues. The CDR3 spells CASSPGGGRAYEQYF. The CDR3 DNA follows: TGCGCCAGCAGCCCAGGGGGCGGGAGGGCCTACGAGCAGTACTTC.

This sequence joins TRBV5-1 and TRBJ1-6; no clear D gene. This CDR3 spans 13 amino acids. The V gene lost 5 bases and the J gene lost 6 bases, with 9 bases spanning the gap. Germline V CDR1 and CDR2: SGHRS, YFSETQ. The CDR3 DNA follows: TGCGCCAGCAGGGATTCGGGTAATTCACCCCTCCACTTT. Translating gives CASRDSGNSPLHF.

Of note for this clone: A junction boundary mismatches the germline segment, possibly from a read error. The rearrangement joins TRBV7-7 to TRBJ1-5; TRBD1 might be the D (5 bases). Germline V CDR1 and CDR2: SSHAT, FNYEAQ (reference sequence). The CDR3 spans 16 residues. CDR3 nucleotide sequence: TGTGCTAGCAGCTTAGTTGACAGCCATAGCAATCAGCCCCAGCATTTT. Residues: CASSLVDSHSNQPQHF.

For the CDR3, the DNA is TGTGCCAGCAGCCAGCCGCGGGGCAATGAGCAGTTCTTC. As protein: CASSQPRGNEQFF. The chain joins TRBV3-1 (or the pseudogene TRBV3-2) to TRBJ2-1; D is perhaps TRBD2 (6 bases). V was clipped by 3 bases and J by 6 bases, with 9 bases between them. CDR3 length equals 13 residues. CDR1 and CDR2 from the germline V gene are LGHDT and YNNKEL (reference sequence).

The chain has TRBV5-4 and TRBJ2-1; TRBD1 matches 11 bases. The length of the CDR3 is 15 residues. Unmatched junction bases numbered 0, after V lost 3 bases and J lost 1 base. The V gene's germline CDR1 is SGHNT and CDR2 YYREEE (reference sequence). The CDR3 nucleotides read TGTGCCAGCAGCTGGGACAGGGGGTCCTACAATGAGCAGTTCTTC. This gives the protein CASSWDRGSYNEQFF.

The chain couples TRBV27 to TRBJ2-1; D possibly corresponds to TRBD2 (5 bases). The V end lost 5 bases, the J end lost 9 bases, and 17 bases lay between the germline ends. Germline V gene sequence: CDR1 MNHEY, CDR2 SMNVEV (reference sequence). CDR3 length: 14 residues. This CDR3 is CASSLSRGIIEQFF. CDR3 in DNA: TGTGCCAGCAGTCTCTCCCGGGGAATTATTGAGCAGTTCTTC.

The chain has TRBV10-3 and TRBJ2-1, with 12 nucleotides matching TRBD2. The ends lost 2 bases at V and 6 bases at J; junction bases unmatched: 5. The CDR3 has 16 residues. Germline V lookup: CDR1 ENHRY, CDR2 SYGVKD. For the CDR3, the DNA is TGTGCCATCAGTGAGGAACTAGCGGGGGGTGGCAATGAGCAGTTCTTC. It yields the protein CAISEELAGGGNEQFF.

V usage is TRBV27 and J usage is TRBJ2-1; no reliable D call. Between the trimmed V and J ends, which lost 8 bases and 6 bases, there was a span of 11 bases. CDR3 size: 12 residues. Germline assignment: CDR1 MNHEY and CDR2 SMNVEV (reference sequence). The CDR3 spells CASGPVPNEQFF. CDR3 nucleotide sequence: TGTGCCAGCGGGCCGGTCCCCAATGAGCAGTTCTTC.

The V call is TRBV7-9, the J call TRBJ2-7; no clear D gene. Per the germline V gene, CDR1 is SEHNR and CDR2 is FQNEAQ (reference sequence). The CDR3 is made up of 12 amino acids. The germline V and J ends were trimmed by 5 bases and 2 bases, with 7 bases remaining between them. The CDR3 loop reads CASSISAYEQYF. The CDR3 bases are TGTGCCAGCAGCATCTCAGCCTACGAGCAGTACTTC.

This clone was seen just once. The chain combines TRBV5-1 with TRBJ1-1; 11 nucleotides match TRBD1. V trimming: 3 bases; J trimming: 1 base; junction bases outside the gene matches: 2. CDR3 length: 15 amino acids. Germline CDR1 SGHRS, CDR2 YFSETQ. The CDR3, as DNA: TGCGCCAGCAGCTGGACAGGGGGCGCGAACACTGAAGCTTTCTTT. This sequence encodes CASSWTGGANTEAFF.

V gene TRBV5-1 combines with J gene TRBJ1-4; tentative D call: TRBD1 (5 bases). Between the trimmed V and J ends, which lost 0 bases and 3 bases, there was a span of 15 bases. The germline gives CDR1 SGHRS, CDR2 YFSETQ. This CDR3 is built from 17 residues. CDR3 residues: CASSLEAQVGPNEKLFF. CDR3 DNA sequence: TGCGCCAGCAGCTTGGAAGCTCAGGTGGGGCCTAATGAAAAACTGTTTTTT.

The chain joins TRBV6-5 to TRBJ2-1; 7 bases align to TRBD1. Germline V gene lookup returns CDR1 MNHEY and CDR2 SVGAGI. The V gene end was trimmed by 2 bases and the J gene end by 1 base; junction bases not matched to a gene: 2. The CDR3 runs 15 residues. The CDR3 region is CASSYDRDSYNEQFF. The DNA of the CDR3 is TGTGCCAGCAGTTACGACAGGGATTCCTACAATGAGCAGTTCTTC.

The rearrangement joins TRBV18 to TRBJ2-2, with 9 bases that match TRBD2. There are 15 residues in the CDR3. The germline gives CDR1 KGHSH, CDR2 LQKENI. The V and J ends lost 4 bases and 7 bases, in that order; junction bases with no gene match: 7. This chain's CDR3 is CASSRGLAGLGELFF. In DNA, the CDR3 is TGTGCCAGCTCACGTGGCCTAGCGGGGCTCGGGGAGCTGTTTTTT. Full variable domain (rest looked up from reference TRBV18 and TRBJ2-2): NAGVMQNPRHLVRRRGQEARLRCSPMKGHSHVYWYRQLPEEGLKFMVYLQKENIIDESGMPKERFSAEFPKEGPSILRIQQVVRGDSAAYFCASSRGLAGLGELFFGEGSRLTVL.

The chain is built from TRBV7-2 and TRBJ2-7; 8 nucleotides agree with TRBD2. The CDR3 has 16 amino acids. Germline CDR1 reads SGHTA; CDR2 reads FQGNSA. With V trimmed by 5 bases and J by 1 base, 10 bases remained unmatched. CDR3 sequence: CASSPRPSGQSYEQYF. DNA of the CDR3: TGTGCCAGCAGCCCTCGACCTAGCGGGCAGTCCTACGAGCAGTACTTC.

The J gene is TRBJ2-7, the V gene TRBV28, with 8 nucleotides matching TRBD2. Per the germline V gene, CDR1 is MDHEN and CDR2 is SYDVKM. V dropped 6 bases and J dropped 0; count of bases not matched to a gene: 4. The CDR3 totals 14 residues. CDR3 region: CASRPGGSSYEQYF. In nucleotides, the CDR3 is TGTGCCAGCAGACCGGGGGGGAGCTCCTACGAGCAGTACTTC.

The V gene is TRBV6-2 or TRBV6-3, the J gene TRBJ2-7; D gene unclear. The germline V gene has CDR1 MNHEY and CDR2 SVGEGT. Trimming took off 4 bases at V and 0 bases at J, with 10 bases between the two ends. The CDR3 runs 14 residues. The CDR3 protein is CASSSGPNSYEQYF. In DNA form, the CDR3 reads TGTGCCAGCAGTTCAGGCCCAAACTCCTACGAGCAGTACTTC.

The chain links TRBV10-1 to TRBJ2-5, with 11 nucleotides matching TRBD2. V lost 7 bases, J lost 3 bases, and 22 bases stayed unmatched. The germline V gene has CDR1 WNHNN and CDR2 SYGVQD (reference sequence). CDR3 length equals 20 residues. CDR3 sequence (DNA): TGCGCCAGCACAGGTAAGGCTAGCGGGGGGCCCGAGGGTGTAAAAGAGACCCAGTACTTC. It is translated as CASTGKASGGPEGVKETQYF.

The chain links TRBV5-4 to TRBJ2-1; no clear D. Trimming shortened V by 3 bases and J by 3 bases, and 10 bases separated the two germline ends. This CDR3 contains 14 residues. Germline V lookup: CDR1 SGHNT, CDR2 YYREEE (reference sequence). CDR3 in amino acids: CASSSPAGYNEQFF. The CDR3 DNA is TGTGCCAGCAGCTCCCCGGCAGGCTACAATGAGCAGTTCTTC.

This sequence joins TRBV6-5 and TRBJ1-1; tentative D call: TRBD1 (5 bases). V was pared by 8 bases and J by 4 bases, with 11 bases between. CDR3 size: 12 residues. Looked up from germline, CDR1 is MNHEY and CDR2 is SVGAGI. CDR3 loop: CASGPRGTEAFF. CDR3 nucleotide sequence: TGTGCCAGCGGCCCTAGGGGCACTGAAGCTTTCTTT.

V and J are TRBV24-1 and TRBJ2-1; TRBD2 aligns across 12 bases. The V segment lost 9 bases and the J segment 0 bases; nucleotides outside the gene matches: 17. The germline gives CDR1 KGHDR, CDR2 SFDVKD. This CDR3 is built from 20 residues. The CDR3 nucleotides read TGTGCCACCGATGGGGGTAGACTAGCGGGGGCCCAAAGCTCCTACAATGAGCAGTTCTTC. It specifies CATDGGRLAGAQSSYNEQFF.